This entry lists 27 T cell receptor beta chains sequenced from one sample in a study of EBV T-cell therapy then PD-1 blockade in nasopharyngeal carcinoma. The treatment: AdE1-LMPpoly-expanded autologous EBV-specific T-cell therapy followed by anti-PD-1 nivolumab. The antigens these receptors bind are not known. Data came from immunoSEQ multiplex PCR; TCRdb stores just in-frame clones and leaves some out. The data contain roughly 20,000 clones, more than 70% of them singletons. Source: CD8+ T cells from blood, taken at roughly day 33 from a patient whose treatment included autologous EBV-specific T cells and nivolumab. The source of these receptors is a man in his forties or fifties with nasopharyngeal carcinoma.

This sequence joins TRBV30 and TRBJ1-6, with D possibly TRBD1 on 6 matching bases. The germline V and J ends were trimmed by 6 bases and 10 bases, with 16 bases remaining between them. The CDR3 runs 13 residues. Germline values: CDR1 GTSNPN, CDR2 SVGIG (reference sequence). The CDR3: CACLGGSGSPLHF. The CDR3, as DNA: TGTGCCTGTCTGGGGGGCAGCGGGTCACCCCTCCACTTT.

The chain recombines TRBV6-4 with TRBJ1-2; D is possibly TRBD1 (6 bases). V gave up 4 bases and J gave up 4 bases, with 19 bases separating them. This CDR3 spans 16 amino acids. CDR1 is MRHNA, CDR2 SNTAGT, per germline. CDR3 residues: CASSADETPGVYGYTF. The CDR3 coding sequence is TGTGCCAGCAGTGCAGACGAGACCCCAGGGGTCTATGGCTACACCTTC.

The chain carries TRBV7-9 and TRBJ2-1, with a tentative D call TRBD2 (7 bases). Germline-derived CDR1 and CDR2 are SEHNR and FQNEAQ (reference sequence). The germline V and J ends were trimmed by 4 bases and 4 bases, with 20 bases remaining between them. The CDR3 is 17 residues long. Here the CDR3 DNA reads TGTGCCAGCAGCTCCTGGGAGGGACACGGGAGGTACAATGAGCAGTTCTTC. This translates into CASSSWEGHGRYNEQFF.

In the case of this clone: This sample includes further DNA sequences coding for the same CDR3. The genes are TRBV13 and TRBJ1-1, with unresolved D. The CDR3 covers 13 residues. CDR1 is PRHDT and CDR2 is FYEKMQ in the germline V gene (reference sequence). Deletions cut 2 bases from V and 5 bases from J, with 9 bases between. As DNA, the CDR3 is TGTGCCAGCAGCTTACTTATACGTACTGAAGCTTTCTTT. It yields the protein CASSLLIRTEAFF. Variable domain in full (rest from reference TRBV13 and TRBJ1-1): AAGVIQSPRHLIKEKRETATLKCYPIPRHDTVYWYQQGPGQDPQFLISFYEKMQSDKGSIPDRFSAQQFSDYHSELNMSSLELGDSALYFCASSLLIRTEAFFGQGTRLTVV.

The V and J genes are TRBV2 and TRBJ1-2; unclear D gene. Looked up from germline, CDR1 is SNHLY and CDR2 is FYNNEI. This CDR3 spans 14 amino acids. Trimming stripped 0 bases from V and 6 bases from J, with 11 bases between. The CDR3 DNA reads TGTGCCAGCAGTGAAGCGCTTTCCGGAGATGGCTACACCTTC. The encoded protein is CASSEALSGDGYTF.

The chain couples TRBV9 to TRBJ2-3; 9 nucleotides line up with TRBD2. Germline CDR1 reads SGDLS; CDR2 reads YYNGEE. The V gene end was trimmed by 0 bases and the J gene end by 4 bases; junction bases not matched to a gene: 15. This CDR3 is 19 amino acids long. The CDR3 sequence is CASSVGGSGGPGVADTQYF. CDR3 nucleotide sequence: TGTGCCAGCAGCGTAGGTGGTAGCGGGGGCCCCGGGGTTGCAGATACGCAGTATTTT.

The chain recombines TRBV2 with TRBJ1-2; tentative D call: TRBD1 (5 bases). The germline gives CDR1 SNHLY, CDR2 FYNNEI. V lost 5 bases and J 13 bases, leaving 11 bases between the germline ends. The CDR3 sequence is 10 residues long. CDR3 protein: CASSPQGGTF. CDR3 nucleotide sequence: TGTGCCAGCAGTCCCCAGGGAGGCACCTTC.

This clone was counted a single time. CDR3 sequence reads: CASSGTGSSAGYTF. Written as DNA, the CDR3 is TGTGCCAGCAGTGGAACAGGGTCCTCCGCGGGCTACACCTTC. The rearrangement joins TRBV25-1 to TRBJ1-2; TRBD1 is a possible D gene (6 bases). Looked up from germline, CDR1 is MGHDK and CDR2 is SYGVNS. V lost 4 bases and J lost 8, with 17 bases in between. CDR3 size: 14 residues.

The chain employs TRBV30 and TRBJ1-3, with a possible D match to TRBD1 (5 bases). Germline values: CDR1 GTSNPN, CDR2 SVGIG (reference sequence). Trimming shortened V by 0 bases and J by 2 bases, and 23 bases separated the two germline ends. The CDR3 length is 19 residues. The CDR3, as DNA: TGTGCCTGGAGTGTACCTTGGAGGGGACCTAGCTCCACTGGAAACACCATATATTTT. It is translated as CAWSVPWRGPSSTGNTIYF.

The chain recombines TRBV6-1 with TRBJ1-2; D is undetermined. Germline V gene lookup returns CDR1 MNHNS and CDR2 SASEGT. V was trimmed by 3 bases and J by 4 bases, leaving 6 bases between them. CDR3 length: 12 residues. The CDR3 spells CASSESSYGYTF. CDR3 DNA: TGTGCCAGCAGTGAGTCATCCTATGGCTACACCTTC.

In this sample, this clone turned up once. This rearrangement joins TRBV7-8 to TRBJ2-7; 7 bases align to TRBD2. The V gene's germline CDR1 is SGHVS and CDR2 FQNEAQ. The CDR3 has 13 residues. Trimming removed 7 bases from V and 6 bases from J; junction bases left unmatched: 9. CDR3 nucleotides: TGTGCCAGCATCGGGGACTACCTTGGCGAGCAGTACTTC. This sequence encodes CASIGDYLGEQYF.

The rearrangement links TRBV9 to TRBJ2-6; TRBD1 matches at 9 bases. The CDR3 is made up of 17 amino acids. With V trimmed by 4 bases and J by 3 bases, 8 bases remained unmatched. Germline V gives CDR1 SGDLS, CDR2 YYNGEE. This chain's CDR3 is CASSPRQGEVGANVLTF. CDR3 sequence (DNA): TGTGCCAGCAGCCCCCGACAGGGGGAAGTTGGGGCCAACGTCCTGACTTTC.

The rearrangement joins TRBV6-1 to TRBJ1-1; D unclear. Germline loops: CDR1 MNHNS, CDR2 SASEGT. V lost 7 bases, J lost 4 bases, and 13 bases lay in between. The CDR3 extends over 13 amino acids. CDR3 loop: CASTQWGGTEAFF. The DNA for the CDR3 is TGTGCCAGCACCCAATGGGGAGGCACTGAAGCTTTCTTT.

The chain links TRBV6-2 or TRBV6-3 to TRBJ2-7; 9 positions match TRBD1. The CDR3 is 15 residues long. V lost 6 bases and J lost 5; bases outside the gene matches: 11. From germline, CDR1 is MNHEY and CDR2 SVGEGT. CDR3 residues: CASSRDRAPLDEQYF. CDR3 coding DNA: TGTGCCAGCAGCCGGGACAGGGCTCCCCTAGACGAGCAGTACTTC.

The genes are TRBV20-1 and TRBJ1-2; no reliable D call. V was clipped by 2 bases and J by 4 bases, with 5 bases between them. The CDR3 is 11 amino acids. Per the germline V gene, CDR1 is DFQATT and CDR2 is SNEGSKA (reference sequence). CDR3 in amino acids: CSARWVYGYTF. DNA of the CDR3: TGCAGTGCTAGATGGGTCTATGGCTACACCTTC.

The V and J genes are TRBV30 and TRBJ2-3, with D unclear. Germline CDR1 reads GTSNPN; CDR2 reads SVGIG (reference sequence). The CDR3 spans 14 residues. Trimming cost V 0 bases and J 3 bases, with 10 bases left between them. This CDR3 reads CAWSVASLTDTQYF. The CDR3 DNA reads as TGTGCCTGGAGTGTAGCTAGTTTGACAGATACGCAGTATTTT.

The chain joins TRBV4-2 to TRBJ2-1, with TRBD1 identical over 8 bases. The CDR3 length is 13 residues. The trim removed 4 bases at V and 7 bases at J, leaving 3 bases unmatched. Germline-derived CDR1 and CDR2 are LGHNA and YNFKEQ. This CDR3 reads CASSRTGWNEQFF. CDR3 bases: TGTGCCAGCAGCCGGACAGGGTGGAATGAGCAGTTCTTC.

About this clone itself: The junction departs from the called germline gene at one end, perhaps through a read error. The V and J genes are TRBV27 and TRBJ1-1; D unclear. The CDR3 consists of 13 residues. Germline values: CDR1 MNHEY, CDR2 SMNVEV (reference sequence). Here the CDR3 DNA reads TGTGCCAGCAGTTTAAGTTTGCAGGCTGAAGTTTTCTTT. The encoded protein is CASSLSLQAEVFF.

V is TRBV2 and J is TRBJ1-2; a possible D gene is TRBD1 (6 bases). Germline values: CDR1 SNHLY, CDR2 FYNNEI. The CDR3 has 12 amino acids. Trimming pared 6 bases from V and 8 bases from J, leaving 13 bases between. The CDR3 region is CASRWGLRGYTF. In DNA, the CDR3 is TGTGCCAGCAGGTGGGGGCTTCGGGGCTACACCTTC.

The CDR3 coding sequence is TGTGCCAGCAGCGTAGATCATGGGACAGGGAGCTACGAGCAGTACTTC. Amino acid sequence: CASSVDHGTGSYEQYF. This chain joins TRBV9 and TRBJ2-7, with TRBD1 matching over 9 bases. V dropped 0 bases and J dropped 3; count of bases not matched to a gene: 7. CDR1 SGDLS and CDR2 YYNGEE come from the germline V gene. The length of the CDR3 is 16 residues.

This chain connects TRBV5-5 to TRBJ2-7, with D unresolved. V was trimmed by 4 bases and J by 9 bases, leaving 11 bases between them. This CDR3 contains 11 residues. CDR1 is SGHKS, CDR2 YYEKEE, per germline (reference sequence). DNA for the CDR3: TGTGCCAGCAGCGGCTCTTGGCTGCAGTACTTC. Amino acids: CASSGSWLQYF.

This clone showed up just a few times. The rearrangement links TRBV4-3 to TRBJ1-1; D is unresolved. CDR1 and CDR2 (germline): LGHNA, YSLEER. This CDR3 spans 15 amino acids. V was cut by 1 base and J by 6 bases, with 15 bases left in between. CDR3 DNA: TGCGCCAGCAGCCAAGCACGCCACTCCGGGGCTGAAGCTTTCTTT. It translates to CASSQARHSGAEAFF.

The J gene is TRBJ2-7, the V gene TRBV10-3; tentative D call: TRBD2 (5 bases). Per germline, CDR1 ENHRY and CDR2 SYGVKD. V lost 2 bases and J lost 7, with 9 bases in between. The CDR3 runs 12 residues. CDR3 DNA: TGTGCCATCAGTGAGAGGACGGGGGAGCAGTACTTC. Translation gives CAISERTGEQYF.

The chain carries TRBV14 and TRBJ2-4, with D maybe TRBD2 (6 bases). This CDR3 has 17 residues. CDR1 SGHDN and CDR2 FVKESK come from the germline V gene. The V end was cut by 1 base, the J end by 9 bases, with 22 bases between. The CDR3 here is CASSQVTLARGKAIQYF. The CDR3 DNA reads TGTGCCAGCAGCCAAGTTACCCTAGCGAGGGGCAAGGCCATTCAGTACTTC.

The J gene is TRBJ1-2, the V gene TRBV24-1; 7 bases match TRBD1. The J segment lost 5 bases and the V segment lost 8 bases, leaving 7 bases of the junction unmatched. Germline V gene data show CDR1 as KGHDR and CDR2 as SFDVKD. The CDR3 has 13 amino acids. CDR3 DNA sequence: TGTGCCACCAAACGACAGGGACTATATGGCTACACCTTC. Protein product: CATKRQGLYGYTF.

This chain links TRBV14 with TRBJ2-4, with D possibly TRBD2 on 7 matching bases. Germline CDR1 and CDR2: SGHDN and FVKESK. The CDR3 contains 15 residues. The V end was cut by 0 bases, the J end by 6 bases, with 12 bases between. CDR3 bases: TGTGCCAGCAGCCAAGACCGGGGGGCCCTAAACATTCAGTACTTC. Its translation: CASSQDRGALNIQYF.

The chain links TRBV2 to TRBJ2-5; D remains ambiguous. The V end was cut by 10 bases, the J end by 5 bases, with 11 bases between. Looked up from germline, CDR1 is SNHLY and CDR2 is FYNNEI. The CDR3 totals 11 residues. In DNA form, the CDR3 reads TGTGCCACCTCCCTCAGGGAGACCCAGTACTTC. Protein product: CATSLRETQYF.